This record covers a single TCR beta chain. No antigen is known for it. The V gene end was trimmed by 4 bases and the J gene end by 5 bases; junction bases not matched to a gene: 7. CDR1 SGHRS and CDR2 YFSETQ come from the germline V gene. This CDR3 has 15 amino acids. Each donor was healthy, and each was a bone marrow donor. The PCR employed 60 Vbeta primers together with 13 Jbeta primers. Data came from immunoSEQ multiplex PCR; TCRdb stores just in-frame clones and leaves some out. The sample lists some 100,000 clones, about 70% seen once, with roughly 3% in the top ten. This entry comes from a study of cytomegalovirus exposure and HLA in healthy donors. Points from the study as a whole: TCR beta chain V- and J-gene trimming was linked, in a later analysis, to a missense variant in DCLRE1C. Rates of TCR association differed by HLA locus in a later analysis, with DRB1 highest and HLA-C lowest. Later analysis found that TCR beta chains associated with HLA were more clonally expanded than other, equally common chains.

V is TRBV5-1 and J is TRBJ2-1, with 9 bases that match TRBD2. Sample: PBMCs. The receptor's source is a female donor in good health and CMV-seropositive. The CDR3 region is CASSGIAGVNNEQFF. DNA of the CDR3: TGCGCCAGCAGCGGGATAGCGGGAGTTAACAATGAGCAGTTCTTC. Supplemented by reference TRBV5-1 and TRBJ2-1, the full variable domain reads KAGVTQTPRYLIKTRGQQVTLSCSPISGHRSVSWYQQTPGQGLQFLFEYFSETQRNKGNFPGRFSGRQFSNSRSEMNVSTLELGDSALYLCASSGIAGVNNEQFFGPGTRLTVL.